This TCR beta chain was identified in a study of cytomegalovirus exposure and HLA in healthy donors. General study results and limits: The classifier, whose performance was assessed in both the original and validation cohorts, reportedly diagnosed cytomegalovirus status with high specificity and sensitivity. Donor immune exposure was known only as CMV serostatus.

Researchers ran the PCR with 60 Vbeta and 13 Jbeta primers. The method was immunoSEQ multiplex PCR; TCRdb's version includes in-frame clones alone and lacks a portion of them. The sample lists 130,000 to 150,000 clones; roughly 64% were seen once. To note about this clone: Its cognate antigen is unknown.

From germline, CDR1 is SNHLY and CDR2 FYNNEI. Deletions cut 8 bases from V and 0 bases from J, with 10 bases between. The CDR3 covers 13 residues. The receptor's source is a woman under 40 in good health and CMV-seropositive. The sequenced sample was PBMCs. This chain connects TRBV2 to TRBJ1-1, with TRBD1 as a possible D gene (5 bases). CDR3 bases: TGTGCCAGCTCCAGGGCCCTGAACACTGAAGCTTTCTTT. Its protein product is CASSRALNTEAFF.